These 25 T cell receptor beta chains were all obtained from the same sample, sequenced in a study of T-cell memory formation after mild COVID-19 (dated by TCRdb to about 2021). The library relied on 5' RACE. Sequenced on an Illumina NovaSeq 6000. TCRdb applied fastp at Q25 and MiXCR to the public reads, then kept only in-frame beta chains. Rows are unified per CDR3 protein, each entry keeping the most common DNA and genes. The sample contains a few hundred thousand distinct CDR3 sequences, 15% to 20% of them found a single time. The ten largest make up roughly 24% of the sample. Material for sequencing was PBMCs or a T cell subset sorted from them (not recorded which). The receptors originated from a man between 18 and 29 years old who had mild COVID-19 (a few samples of this study predate the infection). The sample titles of this study are shuffled in the database, so cell type and time point are left out; the donor was told from shared clones.

This chain connects TRBV7-2 to TRBJ1-4; 9 nucleotides match TRBD1. The germline V gene has CDR1 SGHTA and CDR2 FQGNSA. The CDR3 sequence is 14 residues long. The V gene end was trimmed by 5 bases and the J gene end by 8 bases; junction bases not matched to a gene: 6. CDR3 sequence (DNA): TGTGCCAGCAGCAGAGACAGGGGGGAGGAAAAACTGTTTTTT. Translation gives CASSRDRGEEKLFF.

This clonotype was seen only a few times. V is TRBV6-2 or TRBV6-3 and J is TRBJ1-1; the D is unclear. CDR1 MNHEY and CDR2 SVGEGT come from the germline V gene. V lost 8 bases to trimming and J lost 6 bases, with 10 bases between them. The CDR3 extends over 11 amino acids. CDR3 in amino acids: CASRMMAEAFF. CDR3 nucleotide sequence: TGTGCCAGCCGAATGATGGCTGAAGCTTTCTTT.

V usage is TRBV28 and J usage is TRBJ2-5; 10 nucleotides match TRBD2. The CDR3 extends over 14 amino acids. Germline values: CDR1 MDHEN, CDR2 SYDVKM. V was pared by 7 bases and J by 3 bases, with 5 bases of the junction left unmatched. CDR3 nucleotide sequence: TGTGCCAGCACGCCAGCGGGGGGGGAAGAGACCCAGTACTTC. This codes for CASTPAGGEETQYF.

The chain combines TRBV4-1 with TRBJ2-2, with TRBD2 identical over 8 bases. The germline V gene has CDR1 MGHRA and CDR2 YSYEKL. The CDR3 spans 19 residues. Trimming at V came to 2 bases and at J to 1 base, leaving 12 bases not matched to a gene. CDR3 sequence: CASSQPKGSGGLNTGELFF. For the CDR3, the DNA is TGCGCCAGCAGCCAACCAAAGGGGAGCGGGGGCCTGAACACCGGGGAGCTGTTTTTT.

The chain employs TRBV27 and TRBJ2-7; 7 bases fit TRBD1. The V segment lost 5 bases and the J segment 3 bases; nucleotides outside the gene matches: 7. The CDR3 covers 14 residues. CDR1 is MNHEY, CDR2 SMNVEV, per germline (reference sequence). CDR3 region: CASSPGTAVYEQYF. CDR3 nucleotides: TGTGCCAGCAGTCCAGGGACAGCAGTCTACGAGCAGTACTTC.

The chain has TRBV6-5 and TRBJ1-6, with TRBD1 matching over 7 bases. With 5 bases clipped from V and 7 bases from J, the junction kept 8 bases outside the gene matches. Germline V CDR1 and CDR2: MNHEY, SVGAGI. CDR3 length: 15 amino acids. CDR3 loop: CASSLDRVLNSPLHF. The CDR3 coding sequence is TGTGCCAGCAGTCTCGACAGGGTATTAAATTCACCCCTCCACTTT.

This clonotype was detected only a few times. The CDR3 loop reads CATLEGRGQFF. CDR3 DNA sequence: TGCGCCACCCTTGAGGGTAGGGGCCAGTTCTTC. The rearrangement uses TRBV10-2 and TRBJ2-1; D possibly matches TRBD1 or TRBD2 (5 bases each). Trimming removed 10 bases from V and 13 bases from J, with 17 bases in between. The CDR3 extends over 11 amino acids. Per germline, CDR1 WSHSY and CDR2 SAAADI.

This clonotype was counted only a few times. The rearrangement links TRBV20-1 to TRBJ2-7; 8 bases agree with TRBD2. The CDR3 is 13 amino acids. The V and J ends lost 3 bases and 0 bases, in that order; junction bases with no gene match: 1. Per the germline V gene, CDR1 is DFQATT and CDR2 is SNEGSKA (reference sequence). CDR3 DNA: TGCAGTGCTAGCGGGGGGGTCTCCTACGAGCAGTACTTC. Translated, it gives CSASGGVSYEQYF.

The chain joins TRBV6-6 to TRBJ2-2; D is unresolved. The CDR3 runs 14 residues. V lost 1 base and J lost 5, with 8 bases in between. Looked up from germline, CDR1 is MNHNY and CDR2 is SVGAGI (reference sequence). The CDR3 nucleotides are TGTGCCAGCAGTTACTGGGTCTCGACCGGGGAGCTGTTTTTT. Translation gives CASSYWVSTGELFF.

This clonotype appeared many times. The chain combines TRBV7-2 with TRBJ2-1, with 8 bases identical to TRBD2. V lost 0 bases, J lost 5 bases, and 3 bases stayed unmatched. The CDR3 is 15 residues long. Germline V gene sequence: CDR1 SGHTA, CDR2 FQGNSA. CDR3: CASSLALAGHNEQFF. For the CDR3, the DNA is TGTGCCAGCAGCTTAGCGTTAGCGGGGCACAATGAGCAGTTCTTC.

This clonotype was seen a few times. The chain combines TRBV7-3 with TRBJ2-3; 12 positions agree with TRBD2. Per the germline V gene, CDR1 is SGHTA and CDR2 is FQGTGA. V trimming: 5 bases; J trimming: 2 bases; junction bases outside the gene matches: 5. The CDR3 is 16 residues long. In DNA form, the CDR3 reads TGTGCCAGCAGCCCGACTAGCGGGGGACTCACAGATACGCAGTATTTT. As protein: CASSPTSGGLTDTQYF.

The CDR3 spells CASSQHRGPYNEQFF. CDR3 bases: TGCGCCAGCAGCCAACACAGGGGGCCCTACAATGAGCAGTTCTTC. The genes are TRBV5-1 and TRBJ2-1; 9 positions match TRBD1. The CDR3 sequence is 15 residues long. The J segment lost 2 bases and the V segment lost 4 bases, leaving 4 bases of the junction unmatched. Germline V gene lookup returns CDR1 SGHRS and CDR2 YFSETQ. Drawing the rest from reference TRBV5-1 and TRBJ2-1, the complete variable domain is KAGVTQTPRYLIKTRGQQVTLSCSPISGHRSVSWYQQTPGQGLQFLFEYFSETQRNKGNFPGRFSGRQFSNSRSEMNVSTLELGDSALYLCASSQHRGPYNEQFFGPGTRLTVL.

This clonotype has a count of ten or more. This chain joins TRBV18 and TRBJ2-7; TRBD2 agrees at 8 bases. The J segment lost 2 bases and the V segment lost 3 bases, leaving 6 bases of the junction unmatched. Germline V gene data show CDR1 as KGHSH and CDR2 as LQKENI. The CDR3 has 15 amino acids. CDR3 nucleotide sequence: TGTGCCAGCTCACCCACGGGGGGGACGACCTACGAGCAGTACTTC. Translating gives CASSPTGGTTYEQYF.

This clonotype turned up a few times. The V and J genes are TRBV20-1 and TRBJ2-7; a possible D gene is TRBD2 (7 bases). Per germline, CDR1 DFQATT and CDR2 SNEGSKA (reference sequence). The ends were cut back, 5 bases at V and 3 bases at J, with 11 bases in the middle. The CDR3 is made up of 12 amino acids. The CDR3 DNA sequence: TGCAGTGCTGAGGGGGGGGGCTACGAGCAGTACTTC. The encoded protein is CSAEGGGYEQYF.

The gene calls are TRBV4-2 and TRBJ2-1; D assignment may be TRBD1 or TRBD2 (6 bases each). This CDR3 has 17 residues. Looked up from germline, CDR1 is LGHNA and CDR2 is YNFKEQ. V was shortened by 3 bases and J by 11 bases, with 26 bases between the two germline ends. The CDR3 DNA reads TGTGCCAGCAGCCAGGACTTCTGGGGGGCCGGGGTTGAGAAGCAGTTCTTC. It yields the protein CASSQDFWGAGVEKQFF.

This clonotype has a handful of counts. V gene TRBV6-5 combines with J gene TRBJ1-3; D gene unclear. The CDR3 runs to 15 residues. Germline loops: CDR1 MNHEY, CDR2 SVGAGI. V lost 7 bases and J 4 bases, leaving 17 bases between the germline ends. CDR3 sequence reads: CASTSGNPGGNTIYF. CDR3 bases: TGTGCCAGCACCTCCGGGAACCCCGGGGGAAACACCATATATTTT.

This clonotype has ten or more counts. CDR3 sequence: CATSRDLVDEQFF. The CDR3, as DNA: TGTGCCACCAGCAGAGATCTAGTCGATGAGCAGTTCTTC. V and J are TRBV15 and TRBJ2-1; D gene ambiguous. CDR1 is LNHNV and CDR2 is YYDKDF in the germline V gene (reference sequence). The CDR3 extends over 13 amino acids. Deletions cut 0 bases from V and 8 bases from J, with 8 bases between.

The chain uses TRBV27 and TRBJ2-7, with unresolved D. CDR3 length: 14 residues. Trimming took 5 bases from V and 0 from J, leaving 11 bases between them. Germline CDR1 and CDR2: MNHEY and SMNVEV (reference sequence). CDR3 in amino acids: CASSTPGRSYEQYF. CDR3 DNA: TGTGCCAGCAGTACGCCTGGGCGCTCCTACGAGCAGTACTTC.

This clonotype was recorded a few times. The rearrangement joins TRBV7-3 to TRBJ2-1; D is unresolved. The V gene's germline CDR1 is SGHTA and CDR2 FQGTGA. CDR3 size: 16 residues. V dropped 2 bases and J dropped 2 bases, with 13 bases sitting between them. CDR3 sequence: CASSLGRVYPYNEQFF. The CDR3 coding sequence is TGTGCCAGCAGCTTAGGCCGAGTGTATCCCTACAATGAGCAGTTCTTC.

This clonotype was counted between two and nine times. The gene calls are TRBV6-5 and TRBJ2-7; D not resolved. V lost 0 bases to trimming and J lost 2 bases, with 11 bases between them. There are 15 residues in the CDR3. In germline, CDR1 is MNHEY, CDR2 SVGAGI. The CDR3 DNA sequence: TGTGCCAGCAGTTACTCGGGTAGGGCAACCTACGAGCAGTACTTC. Amino acid sequence: CASSYSGRATYEQYF.

This clonotype was observed many times. The genes are TRBV5-1 and TRBJ2-3; no firm D call. Germline V gene sequence: CDR1 SGHRS, CDR2 YFSETQ. The CDR3 totals 16 residues. The V gene lost 0 bases and the J gene lost 6 bases, with 17 bases spanning the gap. CDR3: CASSLEPTLPGDTQYF. CDR3 nucleotides: TGCGCCAGCAGCTTGGAACCAACTCTCCCCGGCGATACGCAGTATTTT.

V is TRBV2 and J is TRBJ2-2; no reliable D call. CDR3 length equals 15 residues. Germline CDR1 is SNHLY and CDR2 is FYNNEI. V was clipped by 4 bases and J by 1 base, with 10 bases between them. CDR3 nucleotides: TGTGCCAGCAGTGTCACGGCAGGGAACACCGGGGAGCTGTTTTTT. Its protein is CASSVTAGNTGELFF.

The chain recombines TRBV12-3 or TRBV12-4 with TRBJ1-3; TRBD1 might be the D (5 bases). The length of the CDR3 is 17 residues. The V and J ends lost 8 bases and 0 bases respectively, with 20 bases between them. The chain's CDR3 is CASHRRGLVLSGNTIYF. The CDR3 DNA sequence: TGTGCCAGCCATCGGAGGGGCCTGGTCCTCTCTGGAAACACCATATATTTT.

The rearrangement links TRBV5-1 to TRBJ2-5; 9 bases match TRBD2. V was clipped by 7 bases and J by 3 bases; unmatched bases: 10. The germline V gene has CDR1 SGHRS and CDR2 YFSETQ. The CDR3 is 15 amino acids. In DNA form, the CDR3 reads TGCGCCAGCCGGGAGGGAATAGCGGGGGAAGAGACCCAGTACTTC. It codes for CASREGIAGEETQYF.

The chain is built from TRBV6-6 and TRBJ2-7; perhaps TRBD2 as D (5 bases). The CDR3 has 13 residues. The germline gives CDR1 MNHNY, CDR2 SVGAGI (reference sequence). V was pared by 5 bases and J by 0 bases, with 8 bases between. CDR3 DNA: TGTGCCAGCAGTGACCGGGGCTCCTACGAGCAGTACGTC. Its protein is CASSDRGSYEQYV.